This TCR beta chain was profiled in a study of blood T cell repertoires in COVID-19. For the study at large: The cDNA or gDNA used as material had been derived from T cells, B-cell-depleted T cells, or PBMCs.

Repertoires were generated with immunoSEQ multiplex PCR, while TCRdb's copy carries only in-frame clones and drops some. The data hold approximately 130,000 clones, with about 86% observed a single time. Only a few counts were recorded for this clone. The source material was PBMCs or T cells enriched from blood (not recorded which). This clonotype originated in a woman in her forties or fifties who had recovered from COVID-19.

CDR3 loop: CASSLQASTGNEKLFF. The DNA of the CDR3 is TGTGCCAGTAGCCTACAGGCCTCCACCGGCAATGAAAAACTGTTTTTT. The chain carries TRBV19 and TRBJ1-4; D is perhaps TRBD1 (5 bases). This CDR3 contains 16 residues. V lost 6 bases, J lost 5 bases, and 19 bases lay in between. In germline, CDR1 is LNHDA, CDR2 SQIVND (reference sequence). Based on the CDR3 plus reference TRBV19 and TRBJ1-4, the full variable domain is DGGITQSPKYLFRKEGQNVTLSCEQNLNHDAMYWYRQDPGQGLRLIYYSQIVNDFQKGDIAEGYSVSREKKESFPLTVTSAQKNPTAFYLCASSLQASTGNEKLFFGSGTQLSVL.